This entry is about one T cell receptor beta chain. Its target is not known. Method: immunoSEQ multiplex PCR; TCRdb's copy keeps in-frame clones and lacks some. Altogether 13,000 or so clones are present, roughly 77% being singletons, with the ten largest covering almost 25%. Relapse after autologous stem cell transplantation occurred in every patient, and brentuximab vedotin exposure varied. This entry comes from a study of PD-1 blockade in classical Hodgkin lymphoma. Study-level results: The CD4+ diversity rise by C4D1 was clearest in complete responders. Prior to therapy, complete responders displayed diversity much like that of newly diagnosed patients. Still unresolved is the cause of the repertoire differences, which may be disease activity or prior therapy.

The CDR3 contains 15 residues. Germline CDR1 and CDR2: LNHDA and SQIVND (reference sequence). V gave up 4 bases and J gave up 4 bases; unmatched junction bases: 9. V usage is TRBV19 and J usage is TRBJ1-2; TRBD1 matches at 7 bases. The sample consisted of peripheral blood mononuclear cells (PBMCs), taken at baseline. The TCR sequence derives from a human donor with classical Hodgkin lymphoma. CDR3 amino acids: CASSSPDPGGYGYTF. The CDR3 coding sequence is TGTGCCAGTAGTAGCCCCGACCCAGGGGGCTATGGCTACACCTTC.